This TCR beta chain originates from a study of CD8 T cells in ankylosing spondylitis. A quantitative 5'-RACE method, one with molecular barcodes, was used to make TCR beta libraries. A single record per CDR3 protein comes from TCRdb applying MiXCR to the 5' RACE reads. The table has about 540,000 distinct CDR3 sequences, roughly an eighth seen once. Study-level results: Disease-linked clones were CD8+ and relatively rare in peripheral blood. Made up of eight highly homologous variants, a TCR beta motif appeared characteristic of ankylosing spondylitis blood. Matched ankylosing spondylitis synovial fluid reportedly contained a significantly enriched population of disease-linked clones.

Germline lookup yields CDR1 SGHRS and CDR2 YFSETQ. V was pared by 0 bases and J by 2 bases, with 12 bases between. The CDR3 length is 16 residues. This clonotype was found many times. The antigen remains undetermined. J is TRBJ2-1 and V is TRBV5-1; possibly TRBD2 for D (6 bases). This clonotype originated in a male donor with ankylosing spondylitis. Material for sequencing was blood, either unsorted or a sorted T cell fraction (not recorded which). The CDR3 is CASSLALLAPYNEQFF. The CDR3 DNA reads TGCGCCAGCAGCTTGGCCTTACTAGCACCCTACAATGAGCAGTTCTTC.